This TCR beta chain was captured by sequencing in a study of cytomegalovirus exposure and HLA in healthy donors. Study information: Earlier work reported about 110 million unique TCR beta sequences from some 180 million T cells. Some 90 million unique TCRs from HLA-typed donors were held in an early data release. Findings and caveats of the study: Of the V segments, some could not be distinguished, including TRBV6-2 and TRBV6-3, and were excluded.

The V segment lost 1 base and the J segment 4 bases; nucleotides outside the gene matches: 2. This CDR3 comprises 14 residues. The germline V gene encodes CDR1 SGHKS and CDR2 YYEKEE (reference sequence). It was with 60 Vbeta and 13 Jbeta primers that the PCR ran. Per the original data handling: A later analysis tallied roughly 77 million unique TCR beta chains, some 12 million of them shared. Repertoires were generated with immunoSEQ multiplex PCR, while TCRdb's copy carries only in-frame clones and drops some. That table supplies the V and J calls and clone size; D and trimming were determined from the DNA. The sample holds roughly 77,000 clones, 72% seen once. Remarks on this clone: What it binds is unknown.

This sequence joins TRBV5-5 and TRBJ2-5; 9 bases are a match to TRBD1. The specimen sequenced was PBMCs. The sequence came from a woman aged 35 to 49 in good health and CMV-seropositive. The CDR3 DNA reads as TGTGCCAGCAGCTTGTCGGGACAGGGAGAGACCCAGTACTTC. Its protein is CASSLSGQGETQYF. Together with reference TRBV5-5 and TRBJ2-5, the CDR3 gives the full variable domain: DAGVTQSPTHLIKTRGQQVTLRCSPISGHKSVSWYQQVLGQGPQFIFQYYEKEERGRGNFPDRFSARQFPNYSSELNVNALLLGDSALYLCASSLSGQGETQYFGPGTRLLVL.